These 2 T cell receptor beta chains share one sample of origin, sequenced in a study of identical twins. TCRdb processed the 5' RACE reads anew with MiXCR; each CDR3 protein has one entry. The sample holds about 790,000 distinct CDR3 sequences, approximately 18% seen once. These data also featured in a second study, about T cells expressing NK-cell markers.

Sequencing was performed on PBMCs. The origin of the receptors is a woman younger than 30 in good health.

This CDR3 reads CSAMTIPWGFYNEQFF. CDR3 coding DNA: TGCAGTGCTATGACCATCCCGTGGGGGTTCTACAATGAGCAGTTCTTC. The chain has TRBV20-1 and TRBJ2-1, with D perhaps being TRBD1 or TRBD2 (5 bases each). This CDR3 spans 16 amino acids. V lost 4 bases and J 3 bases, leaving 19 bases between the germline ends. Germline V gene data show CDR1 as DFQATT and CDR2 as SNEGSKA (reference sequence).

The chain combines TRBV20-1 with TRBJ2-7, with D tentatively TRBD1 or TRBD2 (5 bases each). The CDR3 runs 15 residues. Deletions cut 4 bases from V and 0 bases from J, with 16 bases between. The V gene's germline CDR1 is DFQATT and CDR2 SNEGSKA (reference sequence). CDR3 region: CSATKRGTASYEQYF. CDR3 nucleotides: TGCAGTGCTACCAAGCGTGGGACCGCCTCCTACGAGCAGTACTTC.